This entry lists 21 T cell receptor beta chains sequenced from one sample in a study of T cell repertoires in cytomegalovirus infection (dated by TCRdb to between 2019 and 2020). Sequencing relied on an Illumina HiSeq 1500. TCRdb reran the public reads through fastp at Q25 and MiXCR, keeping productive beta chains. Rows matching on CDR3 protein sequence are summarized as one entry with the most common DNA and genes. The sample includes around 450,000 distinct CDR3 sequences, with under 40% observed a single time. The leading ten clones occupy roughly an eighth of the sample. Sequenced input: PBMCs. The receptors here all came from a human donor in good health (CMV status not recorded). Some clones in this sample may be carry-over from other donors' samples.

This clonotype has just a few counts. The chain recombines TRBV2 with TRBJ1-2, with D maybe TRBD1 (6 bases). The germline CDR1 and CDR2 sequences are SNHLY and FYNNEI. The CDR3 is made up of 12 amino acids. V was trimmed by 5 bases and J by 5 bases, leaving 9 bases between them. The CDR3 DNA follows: TGTGCCAGCAGTTACAGGGTTTATGGCTACACCTTC. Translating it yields CASSYRVYGYTF.

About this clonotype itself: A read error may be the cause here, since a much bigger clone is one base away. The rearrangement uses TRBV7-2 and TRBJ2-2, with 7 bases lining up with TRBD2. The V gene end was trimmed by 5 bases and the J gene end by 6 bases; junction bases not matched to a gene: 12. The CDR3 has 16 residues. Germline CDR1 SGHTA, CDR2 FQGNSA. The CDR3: CASSPIGLVSPGELFF. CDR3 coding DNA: TGTGCCAGCAGCCCCATCGGACTAGTTAGCCCCGGGGAGCTGTTTTTT.

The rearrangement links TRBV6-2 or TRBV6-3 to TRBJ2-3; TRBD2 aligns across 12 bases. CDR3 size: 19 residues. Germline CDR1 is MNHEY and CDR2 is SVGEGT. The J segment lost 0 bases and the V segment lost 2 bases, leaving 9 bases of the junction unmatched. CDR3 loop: CASSYGSLAGGPSTDTQYF. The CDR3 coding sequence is TGTGCCAGCAGTTACGGAAGCCTAGCGGGGGGGCCTAGCACAGATACGCAGTATTTT.

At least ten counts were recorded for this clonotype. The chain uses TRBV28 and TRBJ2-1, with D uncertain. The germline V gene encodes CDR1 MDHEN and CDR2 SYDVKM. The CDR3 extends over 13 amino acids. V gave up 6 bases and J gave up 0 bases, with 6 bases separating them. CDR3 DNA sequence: TGTGCCAGCAGACAGAGCTCCTACAATGAGCAGTTCTTC. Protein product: CASRQSSYNEQFF.

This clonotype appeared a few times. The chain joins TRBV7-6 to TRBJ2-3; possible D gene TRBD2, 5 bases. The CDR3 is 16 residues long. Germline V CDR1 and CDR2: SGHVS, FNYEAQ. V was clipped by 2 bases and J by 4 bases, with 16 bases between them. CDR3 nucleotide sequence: TGTGCCAGCAGCTTATATGTCGGGGTAGGCGCAGATACGCAGTATTTT. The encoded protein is CASSLYVGVGADTQYF.

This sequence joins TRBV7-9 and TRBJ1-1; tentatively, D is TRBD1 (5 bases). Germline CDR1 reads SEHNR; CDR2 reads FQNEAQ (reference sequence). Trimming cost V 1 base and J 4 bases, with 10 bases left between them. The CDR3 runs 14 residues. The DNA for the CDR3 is TGTGCCAGCAGCTTAGACACAGGCGTCACTGAAGCTTTCTTT. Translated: CASSLDTGVTEAFF. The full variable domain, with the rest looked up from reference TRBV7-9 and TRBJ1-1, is DTGVSQNPRHKITKRGQNVTFRCDPISEHNRLYWYRQTLGQGPEFLTYFQNEAQLEKSRLLSDRFSAERPKGSFSTLEIQRTEQGDSAMYLCASSLDTGVTEAFFGQGTRLTVV.

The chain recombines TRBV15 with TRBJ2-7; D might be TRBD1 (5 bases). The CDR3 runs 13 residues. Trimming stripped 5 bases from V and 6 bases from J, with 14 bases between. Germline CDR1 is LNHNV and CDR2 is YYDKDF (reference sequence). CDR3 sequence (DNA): TGTGCCACCAGCCCCCAGGGTCGGCGCGAGCAGTACTTC. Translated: CATSPQGRREQYF. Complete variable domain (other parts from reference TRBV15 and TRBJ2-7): DAMVIQNPRYQVTQFGKPVTLSCSQTLNHNVMYWYQQKSSQAPKLLFHYYDKDFNNEADTPDNFQSRRPNTSFCFLDIRSPGLGDTAMYLCATSPQGRREQYFGPGTRLTVT.

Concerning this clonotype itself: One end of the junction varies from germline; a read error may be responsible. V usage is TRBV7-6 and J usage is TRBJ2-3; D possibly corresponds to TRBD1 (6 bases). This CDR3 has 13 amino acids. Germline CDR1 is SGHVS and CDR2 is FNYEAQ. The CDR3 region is CASSLPGAGTQYF. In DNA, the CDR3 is TGTGCTAGCAGCCTCCCAGGGGCCGGTACGCAGTATTTT.

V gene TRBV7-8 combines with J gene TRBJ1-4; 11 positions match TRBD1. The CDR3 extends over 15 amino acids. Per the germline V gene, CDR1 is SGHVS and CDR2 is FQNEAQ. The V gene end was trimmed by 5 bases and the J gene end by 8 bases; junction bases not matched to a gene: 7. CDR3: CASSAWTGGQEKLFF. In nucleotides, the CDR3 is TGTGCCAGCAGCGCCTGGACAGGGGGCCAAGAAAAACTGTTTTTT.

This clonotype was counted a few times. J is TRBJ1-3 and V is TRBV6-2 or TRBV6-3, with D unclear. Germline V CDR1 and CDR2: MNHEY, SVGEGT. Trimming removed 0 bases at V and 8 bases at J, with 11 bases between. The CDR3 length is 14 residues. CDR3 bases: TGTGCCAGCAGTTACTCTCGGCCGCAGGACACCATATATTTT. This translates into CASSYSRPQDTIYF.

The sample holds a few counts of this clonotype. This CDR3 reads CASSGLYGNTIYF. The CDR3 nucleotides are TGTGCCAGCAGTGGGCTCTATGGCAACACCATATATTTT. V and J are TRBV27 and TRBJ1-3; the D is unclear. The CDR3 length is 13 residues. The ends were cut back, 5 bases at V and 7 bases at J, with 12 bases in the middle. Germline CDR1 and CDR2: MNHEY and SMNVEV (reference sequence).

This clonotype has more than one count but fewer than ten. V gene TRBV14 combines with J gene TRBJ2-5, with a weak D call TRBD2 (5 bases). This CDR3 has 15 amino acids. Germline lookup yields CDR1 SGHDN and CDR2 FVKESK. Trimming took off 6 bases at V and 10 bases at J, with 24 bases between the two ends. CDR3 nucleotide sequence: TGTGCCAGCAGTCGAGGACGATCCCCAGGCGGGCGCCAGTACTTC. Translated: CASSRGRSPGGRQYF.

The CDR3 nucleotides are TGTGCCAGCAGGGGGGCCCAGGGGGCTAACGGGGCCAACGTCCTGACTTTC. Protein: CASRGAQGANGANVLTF. The chain combines TRBV3-1 with TRBJ2-6, with 8 bases fitting TRBD1. The CDR3 covers 17 residues. Germline CDR1 and CDR2: LGHDT and YNNKEL (reference sequence). V lost 6 bases to trimming and J lost 4 bases; unmatched junction nucleotides: 11.

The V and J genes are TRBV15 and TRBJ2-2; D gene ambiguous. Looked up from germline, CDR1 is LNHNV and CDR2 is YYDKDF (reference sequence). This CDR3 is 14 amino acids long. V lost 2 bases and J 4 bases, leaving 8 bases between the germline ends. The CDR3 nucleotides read TGTGCCACCAGCAGACGAGACCTCACCGGGGAGCTGTTTTTT. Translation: CATSRRDLTGELFF.

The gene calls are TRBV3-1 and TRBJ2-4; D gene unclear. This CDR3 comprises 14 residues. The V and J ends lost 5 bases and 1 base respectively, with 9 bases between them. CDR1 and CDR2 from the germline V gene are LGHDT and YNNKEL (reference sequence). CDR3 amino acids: CASSGVFAKNIQYF. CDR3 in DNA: TGTGCCAGCAGCGGGGTATTTGCCAAAAACATTCAGTACTTC.

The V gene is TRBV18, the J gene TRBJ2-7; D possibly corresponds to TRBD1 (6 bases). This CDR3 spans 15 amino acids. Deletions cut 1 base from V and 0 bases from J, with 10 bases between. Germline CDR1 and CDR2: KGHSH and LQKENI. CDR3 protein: CASSPRTVSSYEQYF. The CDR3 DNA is TGTGCCAGCTCACCACGGACAGTGAGCTCCTACGAGCAGTACTTC.

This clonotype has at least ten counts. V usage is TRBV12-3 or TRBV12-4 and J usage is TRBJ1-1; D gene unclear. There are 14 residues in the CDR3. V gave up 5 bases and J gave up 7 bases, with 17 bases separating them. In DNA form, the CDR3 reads TGTGCCAGCAGTGAAGCTGGAGGGTATGGTGAAGCTTTCTTT. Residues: CASSEAGGYGEAFF.

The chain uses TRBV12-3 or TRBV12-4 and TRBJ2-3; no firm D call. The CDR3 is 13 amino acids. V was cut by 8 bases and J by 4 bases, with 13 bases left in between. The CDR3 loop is CASAPEGADTQYF. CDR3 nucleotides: TGTGCCAGCGCCCCGGAAGGAGCAGATACGCAGTATTTT.

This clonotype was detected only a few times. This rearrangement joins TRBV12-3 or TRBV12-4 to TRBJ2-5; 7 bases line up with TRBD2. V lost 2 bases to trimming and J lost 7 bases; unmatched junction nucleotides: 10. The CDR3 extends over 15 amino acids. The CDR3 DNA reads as TGTGCCAGCAGTTTACGTGAGACTAGCTTGGGGACCCAGTACTTC. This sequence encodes CASSLRETSLGTQYF.

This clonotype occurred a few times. CDR3 nucleotide sequence: TGTGCCAGCAGCCAAAGAAGTAACTATGGCTACACCTTC. Protein sequence: CASSQRSNYGYTF. The chain couples TRBV3-1 to TRBJ1-2; D unresolved. Germline V gene data show CDR1 as LGHDT and CDR2 as YNNKEL (reference sequence). Trimming removed 2 bases at V and 1 base at J, with 5 bases between. This CDR3 spans 13 amino acids. Supplemented by reference TRBV3-1 and TRBJ1-2, the full variable domain reads DTAVSQTPKYLVTQMGNDKSIKCEQNLGHDTMYWYKQDSKKFLKIMFSYNNKELIINETVPNRFSPKSPDKAHLNLHINSLELGDSAVYFCASSQRSNYGYTFGSGTRLTVV.

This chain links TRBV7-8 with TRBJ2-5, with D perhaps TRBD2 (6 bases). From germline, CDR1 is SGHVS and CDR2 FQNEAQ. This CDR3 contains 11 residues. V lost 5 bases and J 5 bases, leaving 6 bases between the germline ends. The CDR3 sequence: CASSGGETQYF. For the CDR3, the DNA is TGTGCCAGCAGCGGGGGGGAGACCCAGTACTTC.